These 30 T cell receptor beta chains were sequenced from one sample in a study of cytomegalovirus exposure and HLA in healthy donors. The PCR made use of 60 Vbeta and 13 Jbeta primers. Profiled with immunoSEQ multiplex PCR; TCRdb holds only in-frame clones, not every one. The sample shows roughly 100,000 clones, about four fifths of them seen only once. The specimen was PBMCs. All receptors derive from a man younger than 40 in good health and CMV-seronegative.

V gene TRBV29-1 combines with J gene TRBJ2-2; 11 positions match TRBD1. Germline CDR1 SQVTM, CDR2 ANQGSEA. The CDR3 length is 13 residues. The V gene end was trimmed by 6 bases and the J gene end by 7 bases; junction bases not matched to a gene: 4. CDR3 sequence: CSVGQGAGGELFF. In DNA form, the CDR3 reads TGCAGCGTAGGACAGGGGGCTGGCGGGGAGCTGTTTTTT.

The chain joins TRBV5-1 to TRBJ1-5; 7 bases line up with TRBD1. The V gene's germline CDR1 is SGHRS and CDR2 YFSETQ. The CDR3 covers 14 residues. Losses at the gene ends were 5 bases for V and 2 bases for J; bases not matched to a gene: 4. The CDR3 bases are TGCGCCAGCAGAACCACAGGGGGCAATCAGCCCCAGCATTTT. As protein: CASRTTGGNQPQHF.

This chain links TRBV7-8 with TRBJ1-6, with TRBD1 identical over 7 bases. CDR1 SGHVS and CDR2 FQNEAQ come from the germline V gene. V was clipped by 5 bases and J by 6 bases; unmatched bases: 7. The CDR3 totals 15 residues. DNA of the CDR3: TGTGCCAGCAGCGGTGGGGGGACAGCTAATTCACCCCTCCACTTT. It is translated as CASSGGGTANSPLHF.

In this sample, this clone turned up a few times. The chain uses TRBV10-3 and TRBJ1-1; 11 nucleotides line up with TRBD1. Germline CDR1 reads ENHRY; CDR2 reads SYGVKD. Unmatched junction bases numbered 11, after V lost 9 bases and J lost 5 bases. The CDR3 totals 15 residues. The CDR3 protein is CAISGQGATWTEAFF. CDR3 nucleotide sequence: TGTGCCATTAGCGGACAGGGGGCAACCTGGACTGAAGCTTTCTTT.

This clone has only one observation. The rearrangement uses TRBV7-2 and TRBJ2-7, with 7 bases fitting TRBD2. CDR3 size: 15 residues. The germline V gene has CDR1 SGHTA and CDR2 FQGNSA. The ends lost 3 bases at V and 2 bases at J; junction bases unmatched: 7. CDR3 nucleotides: TGTGCCAGCAGCTTGGAGCGGGGAAGAACCTACGAGCAGTACTTC. Its translation: CASSLERGRTYEQYF.

The chain has TRBV6-5 and TRBJ2-3; D perhaps matches TRBD2 (7 bases). V was trimmed by 6 bases and J by 14 bases, leaving 18 bases between them. The germline gives CDR1 MNHEY, CDR2 SVGAGI. The CDR3 has 12 residues. This chain's CDR3 is CASRPFRGGAYF. The CDR3, as DNA: TGTGCCAGCAGGCCCTTTAGGGGGGGCGCGTATTTT.

The rearrangement uses TRBV28 and TRBJ1-2; the match to TRBD1 covers 9 bases. Germline V gene lookup returns CDR1 MDHEN and CDR2 SYDVKM. Trimming removed 6 bases from V and 4 bases from J; junction bases left unmatched: 6. The CDR3 loop spans 14 amino acids. The chain's CDR3 is CASRGTGNRYGYTF. The DNA for the CDR3 is TGTGCCAGCAGGGGGACAGGGAATCGCTATGGCTACACCTTC.

This chain links TRBV6-5 with TRBJ2-7; 8 nucleotides agree with TRBD2. This CDR3 comprises 15 residues. Germline lookup yields CDR1 MNHEY and CDR2 SVGAGI. V was pared by 4 bases and J by 0 bases, with 5 bases of the junction left unmatched. CDR3 loop: CASSLAGSSSYEQYF. CDR3 DNA: TGTGCCAGCAGTTTAGCGGGGAGTTCCTCCTACGAGCAGTACTTC.

The chain links TRBV5-1 to TRBJ2-7; 9 bases match TRBD1. This CDR3 spans 14 amino acids. Germline lookup yields CDR1 SGHRS and CDR2 YFSETQ. V lost 3 bases, J lost 0 bases, and 1 base stayed unmatched. The CDR3, as DNA: TGCGCCAGCAGCTGGGGACAGGGCTCCTACGAGCAGTACTTC. Protein product: CASSWGQGSYEQYF.

The chain is built from TRBV9 and TRBJ2-2, with TRBD2 matching over 9 bases. Trimming took 3 bases from V and 5 from J; bases not matched to a gene: 5. Germline lookup yields CDR1 SGDLS and CDR2 YYNGEE. The CDR3 is made up of 15 amino acids. The CDR3 coding sequence is TGTGCCAGCAGCGCTAGCGGGGCCGGAACCGGGGAGCTGTTTTTT. It codes for CASSASGAGTGELFF.

The rearrangement links TRBV11-2 to TRBJ2-1; 12 bases are a match to TRBD2. Germline CDR1 is SGHAT and CDR2 is FQNNGV. This CDR3 is built from 16 residues. The V gene end was trimmed by 4 bases and the J gene end by 4 bases; junction bases not matched to a gene: 5. The CDR3 DNA follows: TGTGCCAGCAGCTCCCTAGCGGGGGGGATATACAATGAGCAGTTCTTC. Its protein product is CASSSLAGGIYNEQFF.

The chain combines TRBV4-1 with TRBJ2-1; 11 bases agree with TRBD2. Trimming took 4 bases from V and 7 from J; bases not matched to a gene: 9. Germline-derived CDR1 and CDR2 are MGHRA and YSYEKL. The CDR3 consists of 16 residues. Here the CDR3 reads CASSPTAASGGNEQFF. Written as DNA, the CDR3 is TGCGCCAGCAGCCCAACGGCGGCTAGCGGGGGGAATGAGCAGTTCTTC.

By sample share, this clone is medium-sized (0.01 to 0.1%). The V and J genes are TRBV6-5 and TRBJ2-7, with 7 bases identical to TRBD2. The CDR3 loop spans 13 amino acids. V was pared by 6 bases and J by 3 bases, with 5 bases of the junction left unmatched. The germline gives CDR1 MNHEY, CDR2 SVGAGI. CDR3 loop: CASSQSGIYEQYF. The DNA of the CDR3 is TGTGCCAGCAGCCAGAGCGGGATCTACGAGCAGTACTTC.

The CDR3 here is CASSGGIAGGISYEQYF. As DNA, the CDR3 is TGTGCCAGCAGTGGCGGTATAGCGGGGGGGATCTCCTACGAGCAGTACTTC. The chain combines TRBV5-4 with TRBJ2-7, with TRBD2 matching over 11 bases. Looked up from germline, CDR1 is SGHNT and CDR2 is YYREEE (reference sequence). This CDR3 is 17 amino acids long. The J segment lost 0 bases and the V segment lost 5 bases, leaving 10 bases of the junction unmatched.

This clone showed up just a few times. The chain links TRBV29-1 to TRBJ1-1; D remains unclear. The V end lost 2 bases, the J end lost 0 bases, and 7 bases lay between the germline ends. The CDR3 covers 13 residues. Germline lookup yields CDR1 SQVTM and CDR2 ANQGSEA. CDR3 loop: CSVEIQLNTEAFF. CDR3 coding DNA: TGCAGCGTTGAAATACAGCTGAACACTGAAGCTTTCTTT.

The chain joins TRBV12-5 to TRBJ1-3; unclear D gene. V was shortened by 6 bases and J by 3 bases, with 3 bases between the two germline ends. CDR3 length equals 11 residues. Germline V gives CDR1 LGHNT, CDR2 FRNRAP. CDR3: CASGYGNTIYF. The CDR3 bases are TGTGCTAGTGGCTATGGAAACACCATATATTTT.

The chain combines TRBV12-5 with TRBJ1-5, with 8 bases matching TRBD1. The CDR3 runs 16 residues. Germline values: CDR1 LGHNT, CDR2 FRNRAP. V shed 7 bases and J 0 bases; nucleotides not matched to a gene: 8. The CDR3 protein is CASALGQDNSNQPQHF. CDR3 in DNA: TGTGCTAGTGCCCTGGGACAGGACAATAGCAATCAGCCCCAGCATTTT.

The chain recombines TRBV5-1 with TRBJ2-5, with TRBD2 matching 11 bases. Trimming took 1 base from V and 2 from J; bases not matched to a gene: 1. The CDR3 length is 15 residues. The germline gives CDR1 SGHRS, CDR2 YFSETQ. CDR3 sequence (DNA): TGCGCCAGCAGCTTGCCTAGCGGGGGGCAAGAGACCCAGTACTTC. It specifies CASSLPSGGQETQYF.

The rearrangement links TRBV18 to TRBJ1-5, with D unclear. From germline, CDR1 is KGHSH and CDR2 LQKENI. CDR3 size: 14 residues. The V gene lost 3 bases and the J gene lost 4 bases, with 10 bases spanning the gap. CDR3 region: CASSPGWENQPQHF. The CDR3 DNA reads TGTGCCAGCTCACCCGGATGGGAGAATCAGCCCCAGCATTTT.

The sample holds a few counts of this clone. The V gene is TRBV5-4, the J gene TRBJ2-6; TRBD1 matches 8 bases. Germline CDR1 and CDR2: SGHNT and YYREEE (reference sequence). V was clipped by 4 bases and J by 0 bases; unmatched bases: 6. The CDR3 consists of 17 residues. The DNA of the CDR3 is TGTGCCAGCAGCGGATTAACAGGGGGCTCTGGGGCCAACGTCCTGACTTTC. Its translation: CASSGLTGGSGANVLTF.

The chain employs TRBV7-2 and TRBJ1-1; D not resolved. The CDR3 has 15 amino acids. Germline assignment: CDR1 SGHTA and CDR2 FQGNSA. Trimming cost V 4 bases and J 1 base, with 13 bases left between them. DNA for the CDR3: TGTGCCAGCAGCTCCCGCCGGGTTACGAACACTGAAGCTTTCTTT. This gives the protein CASSSRRVTNTEAFF.

The chain couples TRBV5-1 to TRBJ2-5, with D possibly being TRBD1 (5 bases). Trimming stripped 1 base from V and 5 bases from J, with 12 bases between. The CDR3 is 14 amino acids. The V gene's germline CDR1 is SGHRS and CDR2 YFSETQ. CDR3 DNA: TGCGCCAGCAGCTTGTCCGACGCAGGGGAGACCCAGTACTTC. It is translated as CASSLSDAGETQYF.

The sample holds a few counts of this clone. The chain links TRBV19 to TRBJ1-4; 7 bases fit TRBD1. V shed 3 bases, J shed 4 bases, and the junction held 2 bases outside the gene matches. There are 14 residues in the CDR3. Per germline, CDR1 LNHDA and CDR2 SQIVND (reference sequence). The CDR3: CASSITGVNEKLFF. The CDR3 bases are TGTGCCAGTAGTATCACAGGGGTTAATGAAAAACTGTTTTTT.

This chain connects TRBV10-3 to TRBJ2-5; 8 bases map to TRBD1. Germline lookup yields CDR1 ENHRY and CDR2 SYGVKD. The CDR3 has 14 amino acids. The trim removed 4 bases at V and 2 bases at J, leaving 3 bases unmatched. CDR3 sequence reads: CAISGTGGQETQYF. CDR3 DNA: TGTGCCATCAGTGGTACAGGGGGACAAGAGACCCAGTACTTC.

The chain carries TRBV5-1 and TRBJ2-5, with D tentatively TRBD1 (6 bases). The ends were cut back, 3 bases at V and 2 bases at J, with 11 bases in the middle. Looked up from germline, CDR1 is SGHRS and CDR2 is YFSETQ. There are 14 residues in the CDR3. CDR3: CASSSTGPQETQYF. The CDR3 DNA follows: TGCGCCAGCAGCTCTACAGGGCCTCAAGAGACCCAGTACTTC.

The V gene is TRBV23-1, the J gene TRBJ1-2, with D possibly TRBD1 on 6 matching bases. TRBV23-1 is placed among ORFs of uncertain function. The CDR3 sequence is 15 residues long. Trimming removed 4 bases from V and 3 bases from J, with 15 bases in between. CDR3 coding DNA: TGCGCCAGCAGTCCCTTGGGACGACAGGACTATGGCTACACCTTC. It yields the protein CASSPLGRQDYGYTF.

V and J are TRBV6-1 and TRBJ1-5; D is ambiguous. Per the germline V gene, CDR1 is MNHNS and CDR2 is SASEGT. The CDR3 is 14 residues long. V lost 0 bases and J lost 4, with 7 bases in between. The CDR3 bases are TGTGCCAGCAGTGAAGCTAGAGGGAATCAGCCCCAGCATTTT. This codes for CASSEARGNQPQHF.

The chain recombines TRBV25-1 with TRBJ2-3; D perhaps matches TRBD2 (7 bases). The CDR3 has 15 amino acids. CDR1 is MGHDK, CDR2 SYGVNS, per germline. Trimming cost V 5 bases and J 2 bases, with 14 bases left between them. The DNA of the CDR3 is TGTGCCAGCAGTAAAGGGGGGGGCTTCACAGATACGCAGTATTTT. It yields the protein CASSKGGGFTDTQYF.

The V gene is TRBV29-1, the J gene TRBJ2-5; 9 bases agree with TRBD1. Germline CDR1 reads SQVTM; CDR2 reads ANQGSEA. The CDR3 is 13 amino acids. V lost 8 bases to trimming and J lost 5 bases; unmatched junction nucleotides: 9. The DNA of the CDR3 is TGCAGCACATACAGGGGGCAGGGGGAGACCCAGTACTTC. Residues: CSTYRGQGETQYF.

The rearrangement joins TRBV5-4 to TRBJ2-5; 12 nucleotides align to TRBD1. TRBJ2-7 matches the DNA end more closely, so the J call is doubtful. Germline assignment: CDR1 SGHNT and CDR2 YYREEE (reference sequence). This CDR3 is built from 14 residues. CDR3 DNA: TGTGCCAGCAGCGGGGACAGGGGGCATAACGAGCAGTACTTC. Its protein is CASSGDRGHNEQYF.